Listed below are T cell receptor beta chains from one sample, sequenced in a study of CD8+ T cells in alopecia areata. Method: immunoSEQ multiplex PCR; TCRdb's copy keeps in-frame clones and lacks some. Seen here are roughly 150,000 clones, 50% to 60% observed once, and the top ten hold about 4.9%. Sequencing was carried out using CD4+ T cells sorted from blood. These receptor sequences come from a human donor in good health. CDR3s include the opening cysteine and the closing phenylalanine or tryptophan. Fields, in order: D gene, clone size, J gene, V gene, CDR3 DNA, CDR3 protein. A D gene is named only where the DNA matches it firmly. Not all rows give a size; the values are once, few, many and, for expanded clones, a class.

d_gene: TRBD1
abundance: NA
j_gene: TRBJ2-6
v_gene: TRBV30
CDR3nt: TGTGCCTGGAATAAGGACAGGTCTGGGGCCAACGTCCTGACTTTC
CDR3aa: CAWNKDRSGANVLTF

d_gene: NA
abundance: NA
j_gene: TRBJ2-3
v_gene: TRBV29-1
CDR3nt: TGCAGCGTTGTAGGTAGCGGATACACAGATACGCAGTATTTT
CDR3aa: CSVVGSGYTDTQYF

d_gene: NA
abundance: few
j_gene: TRBJ2-4
v_gene: TRBV23-1
CDR3nt: TGCGCCAGCAGTCACCGGGACTTCGCCCGGGGCATTCAGTACTTC
CDR3aa: CASSHRDFARGIQYF

d_gene: TRBD1
abundance: NA
j_gene: TRBJ2-7
v_gene: TRBV18
CDR3nt: TGTGCCAGCTCACCGGGACAGGGTCCCTACGAGCAGTACTTC
CDR3aa: CASSPGQGPYEQYF

d_gene: TRBD2
abundance: NA
j_gene: TRBJ2-1
v_gene: TRBV2
CDR3nt: TGTGCCAGCAGTGACAGGCTAGCGGGCGAGCAGTTCTTC
CDR3aa: CASSDRLAGEQFF

d_gene: NA
abundance: NA
j_gene: TRBJ2-1
v_gene: TRBV4-1
CDR3nt: TGCGCCAGCAGCCAAGATCACAGCTACAATGAGCAGTTCTTC
CDR3aa: CASSQDHSYNEQFF

d_gene: TRBD2
abundance: many
j_gene: TRBJ2-1
v_gene: TRBV7-9
CDR3nt: TGTGCCAGCAGCTCCCTAGCGGGGCAGTTCTTC
CDR3aa: CASSSLAGQFF

d_gene: TRBD2
abundance: NA
j_gene: TRBJ2-4
v_gene: TRBV5-1
CDR3nt: TGCGCCAGCAGCCCCCGGGGGTTAGCGGGGCTAGCCAAAAACATTCAGTACTTC
CDR3aa: CASSPRGLAGLAKNIQYF

d_gene: NA
abundance: NA
j_gene: TRBJ1-5
v_gene: TRBV28
CDR3nt: TGTGCCAGCAGTTTTTGGGAACGCAATCAGCCCCAGCATTTT
CDR3aa: CASSFWERNQPQHF

d_gene: NA
abundance: once
j_gene: TRBJ2-6
v_gene: TRBV19
CDR3nt: TGTGCCAGTAGTATAGCTCCTTTTGGGGGCTCACACTCTGGGGCCAACGTCCTGACTTTC
CDR3aa: CASSIAPFGGSHSGANVLTF

d_gene: TRBD1
abundance: NA
j_gene: TRBJ1-2
v_gene: TRBV2
CDR3nt: TGTGCCAGCAGTGTGGGGGACAGCAATTTCTATGGCTACACCTTC
CDR3aa: CASSVGDSNFYGYTF

d_gene: NA
abundance: few
j_gene: TRBJ2-7
v_gene: TRBV6-6
CDR3nt: TGTGCCAGCAGTTACGGCTCCGTGTACGAGCAGTACTTC
CDR3aa: CASSYGSVYEQYF

d_gene: NA
abundance: once
j_gene: TRBJ2-7
v_gene: TRBV30
CDR3nt: TGTGCCTGGGCGCACAACTCCTACGAGCAGTACTTC
CDR3aa: CAWAHNSYEQYF

d_gene: TRBD2
abundance: NA
j_gene: TRBJ2-7
v_gene: TRBV5-1
CDR3nt: TGCGCCAGCAGCCCTGACGGGACTAGCCGCTACGAGCAGTACTTC
CDR3aa: CASSPDGTSRYEQYF

d_gene: NA
abundance: NA
j_gene: TRBJ2-5
v_gene: TRBV5-1
CDR3nt: TGCGCCAGCAGCTTGGGCACGGGACAAGGGGAGACCCAGTACTTC
CDR3aa: CASSLGTGQGETQYF

d_gene: NA
abundance: few
j_gene: TRBJ2-7
v_gene: TRBV29-1
CDR3nt: TGCAGCGTTCGGCTGGCCCTCGAGCAGTACTTC
CDR3aa: CSVRLALEQYF

d_gene: TRBD1
abundance: NA
j_gene: TRBJ1-2
v_gene: TRBV9
CDR3nt: TGTGCCAGCAGCGACCGGGACAGGGACTATGGCTACACCTTC
CDR3aa: CASSDRDRDYGYTF